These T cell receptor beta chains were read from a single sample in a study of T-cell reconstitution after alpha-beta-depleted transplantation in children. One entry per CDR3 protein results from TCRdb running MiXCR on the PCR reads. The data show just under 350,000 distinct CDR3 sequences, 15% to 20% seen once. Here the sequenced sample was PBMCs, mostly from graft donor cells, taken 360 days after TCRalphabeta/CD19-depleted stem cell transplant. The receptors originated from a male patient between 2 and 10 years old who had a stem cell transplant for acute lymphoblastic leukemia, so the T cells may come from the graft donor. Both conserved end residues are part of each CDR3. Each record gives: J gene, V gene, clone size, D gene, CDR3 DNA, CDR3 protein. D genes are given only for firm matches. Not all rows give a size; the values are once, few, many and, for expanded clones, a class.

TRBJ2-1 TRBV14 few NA TGTGCCAGCAGCGTTGGGACTTTGAGCTCCTACAATGAGCAGTTCTTC CASSVGTLSSYNEQFF
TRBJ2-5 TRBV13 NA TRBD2 TGTGCCAGCAGCTTATCCCACCTAGCGGGAGAGGGAGAGACCCAGTACTTC CASSLSHLAGEGETQYF
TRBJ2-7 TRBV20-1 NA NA TGCAGTGCTAGAGATGGAGAGAGTTTATCCGAGCAGTACTTC CSARDGESLSEQYF
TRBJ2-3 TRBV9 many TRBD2 TGTGCCAGCAACTCCGGCGGGAGGAGCACAGATACGCAGTATTTT CASNSGGRSTDTQYF
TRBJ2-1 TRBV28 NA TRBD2 TGTGCCAGCAGTTCCCCCGGGAGCGGGGAAAATGAGCAGTTCTTC CASSSPGSGENEQFF
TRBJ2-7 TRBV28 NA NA TGTGCCAGCAGTTCCCTCCTCCTAAATTACGAGCAGTACTTC CASSSLLLNYEQYF
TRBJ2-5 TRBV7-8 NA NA TGTGCCAGCAGCTTAGCCCGAGAGCTCCGGACCCAGTACTTC CASSLARELRTQYF
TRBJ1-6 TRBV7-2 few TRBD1 TGTGCCAGCAGCCCTAGACCCTTCGACAGGGGAGTAGGAAATTCACCCCTCCACTTT CASSPRPFDRGVGNSPLHF
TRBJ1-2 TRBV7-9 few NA TGTGCCAGCAGCCCCGGACTCTTACATGGCTACACCTTC CASSPGLLHGYTF
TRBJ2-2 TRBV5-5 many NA TGTGCCAGCAGCGCCTCCGGAGGGACCGGGGAGCTGTTTTTT CASSASGGTGELFF
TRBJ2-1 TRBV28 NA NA TGTGCCAGCAGCCCCGGACTGTTTAGCTCCTACAATGAGCAGTTCTTC CASSPGLFSSYNEQFF
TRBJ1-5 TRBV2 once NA TGTGCCAGCAGCGGCGACCGGGACGTGGAGCATTTT CASSGDRDVEHF
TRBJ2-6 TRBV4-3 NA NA TGCGCCAGCAGCCAGTATACCGGGGCCAACGTCCTGACTTTC CASSQYTGANVLTF
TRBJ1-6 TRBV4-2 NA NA TGTGCCAGCAGCCAAGATCTAATACGTGATTCACCCCTCCACTTT CASSQDLIRDSPLHF
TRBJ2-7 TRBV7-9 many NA TGTGCCAGCAGCTTAGTCCCAGGGTCCTCCTACGAGCAGTACTTC CASSLVPGSSYEQYF
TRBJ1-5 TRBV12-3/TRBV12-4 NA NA TGTGCCAGCAGTTTGTTGGGGTGGGGTATGGCCCAGCATTTT CASSLLGWGMAQHF
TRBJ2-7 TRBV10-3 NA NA TGTGCCATCAGTGAGTGGGCAGCGGTCGACGAGTACGAGCAGTACTTC CAISEWAAVDEYEQYF